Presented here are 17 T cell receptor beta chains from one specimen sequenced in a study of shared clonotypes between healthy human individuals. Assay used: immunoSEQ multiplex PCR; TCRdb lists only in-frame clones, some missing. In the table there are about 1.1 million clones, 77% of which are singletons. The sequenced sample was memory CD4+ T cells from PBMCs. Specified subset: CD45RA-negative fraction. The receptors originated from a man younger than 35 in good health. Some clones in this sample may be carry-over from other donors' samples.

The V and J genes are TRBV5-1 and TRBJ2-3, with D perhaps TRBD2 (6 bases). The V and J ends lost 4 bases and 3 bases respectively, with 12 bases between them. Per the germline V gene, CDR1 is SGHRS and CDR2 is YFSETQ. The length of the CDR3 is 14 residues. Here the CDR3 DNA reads TGCGCCAGCAGCGTCGGGACTCCTACAGATACGCAGTATTTT. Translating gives CASSVGTPTDTQYF.

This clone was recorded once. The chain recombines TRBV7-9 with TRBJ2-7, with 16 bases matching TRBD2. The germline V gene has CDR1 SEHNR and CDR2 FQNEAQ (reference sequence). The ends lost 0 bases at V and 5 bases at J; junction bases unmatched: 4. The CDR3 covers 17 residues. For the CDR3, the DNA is TGTGCCAGCAGCTTAGCGCCGGGACTAGCGGGAGGGCACGAGCAGTACTTC. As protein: CASSLAPGLAGGHEQYF.

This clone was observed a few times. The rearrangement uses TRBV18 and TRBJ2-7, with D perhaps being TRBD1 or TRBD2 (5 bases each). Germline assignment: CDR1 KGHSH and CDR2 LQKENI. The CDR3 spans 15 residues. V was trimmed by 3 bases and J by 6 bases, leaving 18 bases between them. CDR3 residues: CASSPGQAKGVEQYF. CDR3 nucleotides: TGTGCCAGCTCACCTGGACAAGCCAAGGGAGTCGAGCAGTACTTC. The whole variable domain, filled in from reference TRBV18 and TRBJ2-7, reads NAGVMQNPRHLVRRRGQEARLRCSPMKGHSHVYWYRQLPEEGLKFMVYLQKENIIDESGMPKERFSAEFPKEGPSILRIQQVVRGDSAAYFCASSPGQAKGVEQYFGPGTRLTVT.

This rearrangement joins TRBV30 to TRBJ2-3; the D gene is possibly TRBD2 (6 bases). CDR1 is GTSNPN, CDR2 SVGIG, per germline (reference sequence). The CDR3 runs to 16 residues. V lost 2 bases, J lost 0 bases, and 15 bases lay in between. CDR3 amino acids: CAWSRTGTASTDTQYF. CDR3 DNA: TGTGCCTGGAGTAGGACCGGGACTGCAAGCACAGATACGCAGTATTTT.

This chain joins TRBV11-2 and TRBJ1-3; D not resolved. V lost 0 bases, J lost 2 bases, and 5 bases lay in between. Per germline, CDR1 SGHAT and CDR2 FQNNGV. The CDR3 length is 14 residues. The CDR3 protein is CASSLDGAGNTIYF. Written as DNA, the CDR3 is TGTGCCAGCAGCTTAGATGGGGCTGGAAACACCATATATTTT.

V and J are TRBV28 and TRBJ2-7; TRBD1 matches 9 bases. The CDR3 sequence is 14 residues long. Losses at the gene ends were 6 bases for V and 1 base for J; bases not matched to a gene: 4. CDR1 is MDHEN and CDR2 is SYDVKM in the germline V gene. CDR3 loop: CASRRQGGSYEQYF. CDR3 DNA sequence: TGTGCCAGCAGGCGACAGGGGGGATCCTACGAGCAGTACTTC. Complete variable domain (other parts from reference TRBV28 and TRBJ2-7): DVKVTQSSRYLVKRTGEKVFLECVQDMDHENMFWYRQDPGLGLRLIYFSYDVKMKEKGDIPEGYSVSREKKERFSLILESASTNQTSMYLCASRRQGGSYEQYFGPGTRLTVT.

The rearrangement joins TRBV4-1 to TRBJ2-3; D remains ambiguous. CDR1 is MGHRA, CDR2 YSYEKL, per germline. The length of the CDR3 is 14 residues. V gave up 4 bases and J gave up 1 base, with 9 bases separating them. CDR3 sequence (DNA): TGCGCCAGCAGCCTCGCCGGACGCACAGATACGCAGTATTTT. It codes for CASSLAGRTDTQYF.

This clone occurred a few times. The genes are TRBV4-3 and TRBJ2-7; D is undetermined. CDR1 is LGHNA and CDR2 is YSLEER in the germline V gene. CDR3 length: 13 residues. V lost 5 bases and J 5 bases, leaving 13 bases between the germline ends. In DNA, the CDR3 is TGCGCCAGCAGCTTCGGAGTGTTGAACGAGCAGTACTTC. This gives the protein CASSFGVLNEQYF.

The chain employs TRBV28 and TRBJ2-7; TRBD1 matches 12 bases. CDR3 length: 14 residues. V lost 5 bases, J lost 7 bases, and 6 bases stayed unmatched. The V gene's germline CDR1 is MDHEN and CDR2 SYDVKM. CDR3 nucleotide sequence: TGTGCCAGCAGTCCGGGACAGGGGGCTTGGGAGCAGTACTTC. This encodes CASSPGQGAWEQYF.

DNA for the CDR3: TGTGCCAGCAAGACAGGGCTAGAAGCTTTCTTT. It encodes CASKTGLEAFF. The chain has TRBV2 and TRBJ1-1, with 7 bases that match TRBD1. From germline, CDR1 is SNHLY and CDR2 FYNNEI. Germline trimming cut 7 bases from V and 8 bases from J; bases unmatched to any gene: 4. This CDR3 is 11 amino acids long.

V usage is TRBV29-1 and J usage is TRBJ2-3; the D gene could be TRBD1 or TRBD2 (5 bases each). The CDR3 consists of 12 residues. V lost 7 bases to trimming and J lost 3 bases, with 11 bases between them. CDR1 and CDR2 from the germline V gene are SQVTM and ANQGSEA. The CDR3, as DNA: TGCAGCGCCACCGAGGGGACAGATACGCAGTATTTT. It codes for CSATEGTDTQYF.

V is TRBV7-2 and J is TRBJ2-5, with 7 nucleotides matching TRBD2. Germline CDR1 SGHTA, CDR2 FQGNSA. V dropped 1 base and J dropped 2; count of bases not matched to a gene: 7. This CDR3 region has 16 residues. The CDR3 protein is CASSLGAGTGQETQYF. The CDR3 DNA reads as TGTGCCAGCAGCTTAGGAGCGGGAACGGGGCAAGAGACCCAGTACTTC.

The CDR3 is CAWSGQQNTEAFF. The CDR3 coding sequence is TGTGCCTGGAGTGGACAGCAAAACACTGAAGCTTTCTTT. The chain carries TRBV30 and TRBJ1-1; maybe TRBD1 (5 bases). Looked up from germline, CDR1 is GTSNPN and CDR2 is SVGIG (reference sequence). V dropped 1 base and J dropped 2 bases, with 8 bases sitting between them. This CDR3 is 13 amino acids long.

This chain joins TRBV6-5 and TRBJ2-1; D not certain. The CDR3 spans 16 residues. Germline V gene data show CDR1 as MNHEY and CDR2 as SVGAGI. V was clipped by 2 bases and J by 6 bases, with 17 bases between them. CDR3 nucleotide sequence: TGTGCCAGCAGTTACCCTGACTTGAACATCTCCAATGAGCAGTTCTTC. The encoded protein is CASSYPDLNISNEQFF.

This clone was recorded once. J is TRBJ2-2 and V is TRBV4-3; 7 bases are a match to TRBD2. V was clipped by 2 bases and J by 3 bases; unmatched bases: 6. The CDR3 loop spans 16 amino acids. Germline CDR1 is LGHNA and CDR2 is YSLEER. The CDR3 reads CASSQLLARDTGELFF. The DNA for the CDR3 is TGCGCCAGCAGCCAACTACTAGCGCGGGACACCGGGGAGCTGTTTTTT.

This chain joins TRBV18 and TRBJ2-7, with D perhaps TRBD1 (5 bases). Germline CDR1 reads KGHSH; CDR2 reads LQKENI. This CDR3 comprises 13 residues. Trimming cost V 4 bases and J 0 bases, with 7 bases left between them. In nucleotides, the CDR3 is TGTGCCAGCTCACAGGGGATCTCCTACGAGCAGTACTTC. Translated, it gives CASSQGISYEQYF.

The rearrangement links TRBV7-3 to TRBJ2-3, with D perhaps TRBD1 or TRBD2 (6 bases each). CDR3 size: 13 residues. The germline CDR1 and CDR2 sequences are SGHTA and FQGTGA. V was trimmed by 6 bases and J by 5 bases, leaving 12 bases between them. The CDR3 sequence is CASSPGAEDTQYF. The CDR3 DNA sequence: TGTGCCAGCAGTCCGGGGGCGGAAGATACGCAGTATTTT.